This T cell receptor (beta chain) was sequenced during a study of control samples from healthy donors and cancer patients. This clone showed up many times. Using immunoSEQ multiplex PCR, the repertoire was profiled, and TCRdb retains in-frame clones only, with some absent. Of 140,000 or so clones in the sample, 80% to 95% were seen once. This TCR came from a man aged 25-45 years in good health. Material: blood.

The CDR3 loop reads CASSGGGDTSNYGYTF. Here the CDR3 DNA reads TGTGCCAGCAGTGGTGGAGGGGACACTTCTAACTATGGCTACACCTTC. The rearrangement joins TRBV2 to TRBJ1-2; the D gene is possibly TRBD1 (6 bases). V was pared by 4 bases and J by 0 bases, with 15 bases between. This CDR3 has 16 residues. The germline V gene has CDR1 SNHLY and CDR2 FYNNEI. The whole variable domain, remainder taken from reference TRBV2 and TRBJ1-2, is EPEVTQTPSHQVTQMGQEVILRCVPISNHLYFYWYRQILGQKVEFLVSFYNNEISEKSEIFDDQFSVERPDGSNFTLKIRSTKLEDSAMYFCASSGGGDTSNYGYTFGSGTRLTVV.